This note documents a single T cell receptor beta chain sequence. The data stem from a study of patients and donors after allogeneic stem cell transplantation. This CDR3 is 16 amino acids long. Germline CDR1 is MRHNA and CDR2 is SNTAGT. Trimming left V 0 bases short and J 3 bases short, with 13 bases between. TCRdb re-called the RT-PCR reads with MiXCR, one entry per CDR3 protein. This sample has approximately 200,000 distinct CDR3 sequences; 38% occur once, and the top ten carry approximately 10%. Sequencing was performed on blood, either unsorted or a sorted T cell fraction (not recorded which). The sequence was obtained from a human donor who was either an allogeneic HSCT recipient or a stem cell or donor lymphocyte infusion donor (not recorded which). It is not recorded whose cells these are; they may come from a transplant donor. The gene calls are TRBV6-4 and TRBJ2-3; D is perhaps TRBD1 or TRBD2 (5 bases each). CDR3 residues: CASSDSSGDGTDTQYF. The CDR3 bases are TGTGCCAGCAGTGACTCGAGTGGGGACGGAACAGATACGCAGTATTTT.